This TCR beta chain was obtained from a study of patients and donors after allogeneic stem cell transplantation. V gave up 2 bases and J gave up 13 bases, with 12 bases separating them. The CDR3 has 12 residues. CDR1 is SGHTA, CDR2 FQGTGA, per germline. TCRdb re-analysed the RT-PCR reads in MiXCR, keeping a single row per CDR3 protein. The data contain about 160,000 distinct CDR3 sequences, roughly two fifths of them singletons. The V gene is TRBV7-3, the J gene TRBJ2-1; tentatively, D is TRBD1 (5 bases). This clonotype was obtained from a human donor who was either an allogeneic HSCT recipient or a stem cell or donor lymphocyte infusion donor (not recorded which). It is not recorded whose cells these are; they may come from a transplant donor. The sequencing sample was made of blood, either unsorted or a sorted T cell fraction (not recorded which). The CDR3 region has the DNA TGTGCCAGCAGCTTAGAAGGGGTTCACCAGTTCTTC. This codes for CASSLEGVHQFF.